The 16 T cell receptor beta chains listed next were all sequenced from one sample in a study of shared clonotypes between healthy human individuals. This table comes from immunoSEQ multiplex PCR, and its TCRdb copy is limited to in-frame clones, with some not included. The repertoire holds 740,000 or so clones, with around 73% as singletons. Sequencing input: memory CD4+ T cells sorted from blood. The sample's subset: CD45RA-negative fraction. Receptors originate from a woman in her twenties or thirties in good health.

The chain has TRBV5-6 and TRBJ2-5; D not resolved. The assigned J gene may be wrong: the sequence end matches TRBJ2-7 better. Germline V CDR1 and CDR2: SGHDT, YYEEEE. This CDR3 spans 12 amino acids. The CDR3 DNA sequence: TGTGCCAGCAGCACCGAACCCCACGAGCAGTACTTC. Residues: CASSTEPHEQYF.

This chain uses TRBV10-3 with TRBJ2-1, with a weak D call TRBD1 (6 bases). The V and J ends lost 5 bases and 5 bases respectively, with 10 bases between them. The CDR3 spans 13 residues. The germline CDR1 and CDR2 sequences are ENHRY and SYGVKD. This CDR3 is CAISQRTDNEQFF. The CDR3 coding sequence is TGTGCCATCAGTCAGAGGACAGACAATGAGCAGTTCTTC.

The V call is TRBV7-3, the J call TRBJ2-7; 9 nucleotides agree with TRBD2. CDR3 length equals 17 residues. From germline, CDR1 is SGHTA and CDR2 FQGTGA. Germline trimming cut 6 bases from V and 6 bases from J; bases unmatched to any gene: 18. The DNA for the CDR3 is TGTGCCAGCAGGCCCGAGAGTAGCGGGGGTCGAGATAGCGAGCAGTACTTC. It yields the protein CASRPESSGGRDSEQYF. Variable domain in full (rest from reference TRBV7-3 and TRBJ2-7): GAGVSQTPSNKVTEKGKYVELRCDPISGHTALYWYRQSLGQGPEFLIYFQGTGAADDSGLPNDRFFAVRPEGSVSTLKIQRTERGDSAVYLCASRPESSGGRDSEQYFGPGTRLTVT.

The gene calls are TRBV2 and TRBJ2-5, with TRBD2 matching over 7 bases. The CDR3 totals 15 residues. Germline lookup yields CDR1 SNHLY and CDR2 FYNNEI. J lost 5 bases, V lost 5 bases, and 11 bases had no gene match. The CDR3 DNA reads as TGTGCCAGCAGTCAACCGGGGCTGGGGGGGGAGACCCAGTACTTC. This sequence encodes CASSQPGLGGETQYF.

Details on this clone: The same CDR3 is also encoded by other DNA sequences in this sample. This chain uses TRBV15 with TRBJ1-5, with 8 bases lining up with TRBD1. Germline V gene data show CDR1 as LNHNV and CDR2 as YYDKDF (reference sequence). CDR3 length: 17 amino acids. With 1 base clipped from V and 1 base from J, the junction kept 6 bases outside the gene matches. CDR3 sequence reads: CATSRGKDRESNQPQHF. In DNA, the CDR3 is TGTGCCACCAGCAGAGGAAAGGACAGGGAAAGCAATCAGCCCCAGCATTTT. Variable domain in full (rest from reference TRBV15 and TRBJ1-5): DAMVIQNPRYQVTQFGKPVTLSCSQTLNHNVMYWYQQKSSQAPKLLFHYYDKDFNNEADTPDNFQSRRPNTSFCFLDIRSPGLGDTAMYLCATSRGKDRESNQPQHFGDGTRLSIL.

The gene calls are TRBV6-4 and TRBJ2-1, with 10 bases identical to TRBD2. After removal of 4 bases from V and 7 bases from J, the junction contained 4 bases not matched to a gene. CDR1 is MRHNA and CDR2 is SNTAGT in the germline V gene. This CDR3 comprises 14 residues. The CDR3 is CASSALAGVNEQFF. As DNA, the CDR3 is TGTGCCAGCAGTGCTCTAGCGGGAGTGAATGAGCAGTTCTTC.

The chain carries TRBV18 and TRBJ2-5, with 7 bases identical to TRBD1. The junction had 10 bases not matched to a gene; V was cut back by 5 bases and J by 1 base. CDR1 KGHSH and CDR2 LQKENI come from the germline V gene. The CDR3 is 16 amino acids. The CDR3 DNA follows: TGTGCCAGCTCATCCCACAACTCAGGGGGCCAAGAGACCCAGTACTTC. Amino acids: CASSSHNSGGQETQYF.

This chain links TRBV2 with TRBJ2-1; D tentatively fits TRBD1 or TRBD2 (7 bases each). Looked up from germline, CDR1 is SNHLY and CDR2 is FYNNEI. The CDR3 consists of 14 residues. Between the trimmed V and J ends, which lost 8 bases and 6 bases, there was a span of 17 bases. CDR3 nucleotide sequence: TGTGCCAGCGGCTTCCAGGGGGAGGGCAATGAGCAGTTCTTC. It encodes CASGFQGEGNEQFF.

The CDR3 DNA reads TGTGCCAGCAGCCCAGTCAACGGCAGTACCTTCTATGGCTACACCTTC. Its protein product is CASSPVNGSTFYGYTF. The chain uses TRBV6-6 and TRBJ1-2; D gene ambiguous. The ends were cut back, 6 bases at V and 4 bases at J, with 21 bases in the middle. This CDR3 is built from 16 residues. Germline V CDR1 and CDR2: MNHNY, SVGAGI (reference sequence).

J is TRBJ2-5 and V is TRBV4-1; 9 positions match TRBD2. Looked up from germline, CDR1 is MGHRA and CDR2 is YSYEKL. Unmatched junction bases numbered 9, after V lost 0 bases and J lost 4 bases. This CDR3 contains 17 residues. CDR3 bases: TGCGCCAGCAGCCAAGAACGATCTAGCGGGACGGGAGAGACCCAGTACTTC. Translated, it gives CASSQERSSGTGETQYF.

The chain is built from TRBV6-5 and TRBJ2-7, with TRBD1 as a possible D gene (6 bases). V was shortened by 0 bases and J by 5 bases, with 14 bases between the two germline ends. This CDR3 is built from 15 residues. Germline lookup yields CDR1 MNHEY and CDR2 SVGAGI. Written as DNA, the CDR3 is TGTGCCAGCAGTTACTCGTGGCAGGGGTCCCACGAGCAGTACTTC. Encoded protein: CASSYSWQGSHEQYF.

As regards this clone: This sample also contains other DNA sequences that code for the same CDR3. The chain employs TRBV4-1 and TRBJ2-3; TRBD2 agrees at 11 bases. With 0 bases clipped from V and 0 bases from J, the junction kept 2 bases outside the gene matches. CDR1 and CDR2 from the germline V gene are MGHRA and YSYEKL. The CDR3 contains 17 residues. The CDR3 sequence is CASSQDGTSGSTDTQYF. The CDR3 coding sequence is TGCGCCAGCAGCCAAGATGGGACTAGCGGTAGCACAGATACGCAGTATTTT.

J is TRBJ1-4 and V is TRBV7-2; 7 bases map to TRBD1. J lost 4 bases, V lost 2 bases, and 4 bases had no gene match. The germline CDR1 and CDR2 sequences are SGHTA and FQGNSA. This CDR3 is built from 15 residues. The CDR3 loop reads CASSLQTGFNEKLFF. CDR3 nucleotide sequence: TGTGCCAGCAGCTTACAGACAGGGTTTAATGAAAAACTGTTTTTT.

This clone was observed at least ten times. This chain uses TRBV6-1 with TRBJ2-1; D call uncertain. Germline lookup yields CDR1 MNHNS and CDR2 SASEGT. The CDR3 is 15 residues long. Trimming cost V 4 bases and J 0 bases, with 10 bases left between them. CDR3 sequence reads: CASSVAESSYNEQFF. The CDR3 nucleotides are TGTGCCAGCAGTGTCGCAGAGAGCTCCTACAATGAGCAGTTCTTC.

This sequence joins TRBV5-6 and TRBJ2-7; 12 bases align to TRBD2. The V segment lost 3 bases and the J segment 6 bases; nucleotides outside the gene matches: 4. The CDR3 runs to 14 residues. Looked up from germline, CDR1 is SGHDT and CDR2 is YYEEEE. The CDR3 loop reads CASSSSSGRGEQYF. The CDR3 bases are TGTGCCAGCAGCTCCTCTAGCGGGAGGGGCGAGCAGTACTTC.

The chain carries TRBV7-9 and TRBJ2-2, with D tentatively TRBD2 (5 bases). This CDR3 spans 14 amino acids. V dropped 5 bases and J dropped 3 bases, with 10 bases sitting between them. Germline lookup yields CDR1 SEHNR and CDR2 FQNEAQ (reference sequence). CDR3: CASSPQRYTGELFF. DNA for the CDR3: TGTGCCAGCAGCCCCCAGCGGTACACCGGGGAGCTGTTTTTT. Using reference TRBV7-9 and TRBJ2-2 for the parts outside the CDR3, the full variable domain is DTGVSQNPRHKITKRGQNVTFRCDPISEHNRLYWYRQTLGQGPEFLTYFQNEAQLEKSRLLSDRFSAERPKGSFSTLEIQRTEQGDSAMYLCASSPQRYTGELFFGEGSRLTVL.